A single T cell receptor beta chain is shown here with its context. What it binds is unknown. Trimming left V 2 bases short and J 6 bases short, with 8 bases between. Germline V gives CDR1 SGHTA, CDR2 FQGTGA. This CDR3 is 13 amino acids long. These data come from a study of cytomegalovirus exposure and HLA in healthy donors. Points from the study as a whole: Compared with the roughly 670-donor mean, an Asian-associated ancestry cluster reportedly had fewer N-insertions, according to a later analysis. The study dropped some indistinguishable V segments, TRBV6-2 and TRBV6-3 among them. Accurate predictions that matched the HLA-A and HLA-B alleles of most subjects were reportedly made from TCR beta sequences.

PCR amplification relied on 60 Vbeta primers (plus 13 Jbeta primers). In the authors' workflow: There were 80 million or so unique TCR beta chains by a later count, and 10 million to 12 million of them were shared. Sequenced by immunoSEQ multiplex PCR; TCRdb stores in-frame clones only, minus some. The V and J calls and the clone size are those of that table, but D and trimming were determined from the DNA. The table shows nearly 110,000 clones, with roughly four fifths occurring only once. The rearrangement links TRBV7-3 to TRBJ2-1; weak D call: TRBD2 (5 bases). The sequence was collected from a man aged 50-60 years in good health and CMV-seronegative. Sequencing was carried out using PBMCs. Here the CDR3 DNA reads TGTGCCAGCAGCTTACCGGGATCCAATGAGCAGTTCTTC. Translated, it gives CASSLPGSNEQFF. The full variable domain, its missing parts supplied by reference TRBV7-3 and TRBJ2-1, is GAGVSQTPSNKVTEKGKYVELRCDPISGHTALYWYRQSLGQGPEFLIYFQGTGAADDSGLPNDRFFAVRPEGSVSTLKIQRTERGDSAVYLCASSLPGSNEQFFGPGTRLTVL.